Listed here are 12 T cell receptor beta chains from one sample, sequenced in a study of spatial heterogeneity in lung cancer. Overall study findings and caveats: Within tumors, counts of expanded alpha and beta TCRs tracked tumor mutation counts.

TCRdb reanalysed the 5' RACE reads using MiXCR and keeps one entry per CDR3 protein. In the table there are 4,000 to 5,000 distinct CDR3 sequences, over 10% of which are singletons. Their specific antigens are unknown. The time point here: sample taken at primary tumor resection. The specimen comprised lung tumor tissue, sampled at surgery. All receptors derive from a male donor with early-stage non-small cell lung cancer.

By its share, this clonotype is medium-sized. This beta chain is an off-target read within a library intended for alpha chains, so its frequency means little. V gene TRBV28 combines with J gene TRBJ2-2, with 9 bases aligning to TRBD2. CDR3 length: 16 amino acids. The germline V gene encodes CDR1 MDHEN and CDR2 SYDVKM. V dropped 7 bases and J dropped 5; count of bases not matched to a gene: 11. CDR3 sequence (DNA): TGTGCCAGCACCCTTGGGCTAGCGGGACGGACCGGGGAGCTGTTTTTT. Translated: CASTLGLAGRTGELFF.

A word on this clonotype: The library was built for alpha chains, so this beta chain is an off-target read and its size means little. The CDR3 loop reads CASGDDSRTQYF. The DNA for the CDR3 is TGTGCCAGTGGGGATGACAGCCGGACCCAGTACTTC. The J gene is TRBJ2-5, the V gene TRBV6-2 or TRBV6-3; the D gene is possibly TRBD1 (5 bases). V was pared by 9 bases and J by 7 bases, with 15 bases between. Germline V lookup: CDR1 MNHEY, CDR2 SVGEGT. The CDR3 loop spans 12 amino acids.

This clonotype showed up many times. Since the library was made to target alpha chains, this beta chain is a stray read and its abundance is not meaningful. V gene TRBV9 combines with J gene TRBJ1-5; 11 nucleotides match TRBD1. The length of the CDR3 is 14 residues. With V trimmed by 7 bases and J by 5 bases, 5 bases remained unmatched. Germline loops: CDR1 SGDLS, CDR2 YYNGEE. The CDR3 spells CASSRDRGDQPQHF. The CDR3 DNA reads TGTGCCAGCTCTCGGGACAGGGGGGATCAGCCCCAGCATTTT.

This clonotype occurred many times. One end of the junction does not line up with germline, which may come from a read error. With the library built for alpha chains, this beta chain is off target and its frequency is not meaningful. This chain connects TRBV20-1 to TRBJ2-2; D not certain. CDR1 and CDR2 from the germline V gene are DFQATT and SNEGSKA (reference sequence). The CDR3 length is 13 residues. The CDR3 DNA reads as TGCAGTGCCCCCGGACCAAACACCCGGGAGCTGTTTTTT. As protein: CSAPGPNTRELFF.

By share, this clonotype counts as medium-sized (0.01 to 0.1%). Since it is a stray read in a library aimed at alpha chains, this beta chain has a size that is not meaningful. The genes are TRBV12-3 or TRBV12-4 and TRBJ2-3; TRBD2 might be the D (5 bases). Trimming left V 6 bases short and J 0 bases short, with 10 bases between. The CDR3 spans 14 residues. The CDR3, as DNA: TGTGCCAGCAGGGAGGCCCATAGCACAGATACGCAGTATTTT. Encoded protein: CASREAHSTDTQYF.

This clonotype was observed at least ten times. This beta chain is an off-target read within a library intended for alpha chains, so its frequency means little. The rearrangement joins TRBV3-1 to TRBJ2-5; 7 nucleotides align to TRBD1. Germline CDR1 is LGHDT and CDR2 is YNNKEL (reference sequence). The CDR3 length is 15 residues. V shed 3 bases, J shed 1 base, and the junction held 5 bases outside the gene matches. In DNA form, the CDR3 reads TGTGCCAGCAGCCAGGGGACAGTCCCCCAAGAGACCCAGTACTTC. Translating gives CASSQGTVPQETQYF.

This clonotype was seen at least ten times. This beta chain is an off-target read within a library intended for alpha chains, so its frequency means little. The chain's CDR3 is CASSSTSGRADTQYF. The CDR3 bases are TGTGCCAGCAGCAGTACTAGCGGGAGGGCGGATACGCAGTATTTT. This chain links TRBV7-3 with TRBJ2-3, with 13 bases fitting TRBD2. Unmatched junction bases numbered 5, after V lost 5 bases and J lost 6 bases. From germline, CDR1 is SGHTA and CDR2 FQGTGA. The CDR3 has 15 residues.

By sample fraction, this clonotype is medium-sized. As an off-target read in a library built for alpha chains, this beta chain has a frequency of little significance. The CDR3 region has the DNA TGCAGTGCTAGAGAGGCAGGGGTAGGGGTAAATGGGGCCAACGTCCTGACTTTC. This translates into CSAREAGVGVNGANVLTF. The gene calls are TRBV20-1 and TRBJ2-6; perhaps TRBD1 as D (6 bases). Germline lookup yields CDR1 DFQATT and CDR2 SNEGSKA (reference sequence). The V end was cut by 0 bases, the J end by 3 bases, with 18 bases between. The CDR3 is made up of 18 amino acids.

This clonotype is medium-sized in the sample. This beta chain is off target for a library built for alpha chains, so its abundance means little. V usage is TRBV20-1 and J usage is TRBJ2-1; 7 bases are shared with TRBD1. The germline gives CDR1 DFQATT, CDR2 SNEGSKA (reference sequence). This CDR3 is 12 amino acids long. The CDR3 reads CSHRDSYNEQFF. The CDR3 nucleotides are TGCAGCCACCGGGACAGCTACAATGAGCAGTTCTTC.

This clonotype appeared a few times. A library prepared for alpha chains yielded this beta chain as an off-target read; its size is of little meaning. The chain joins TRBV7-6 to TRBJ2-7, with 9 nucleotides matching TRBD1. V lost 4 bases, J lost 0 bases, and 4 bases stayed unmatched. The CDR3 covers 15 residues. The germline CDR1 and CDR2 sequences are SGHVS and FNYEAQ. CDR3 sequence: CASSSGQGTSYEQYF. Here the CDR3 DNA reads TGTGCCAGCAGCTCAGGACAGGGGACCTCCTACGAGCAGTACTTC.

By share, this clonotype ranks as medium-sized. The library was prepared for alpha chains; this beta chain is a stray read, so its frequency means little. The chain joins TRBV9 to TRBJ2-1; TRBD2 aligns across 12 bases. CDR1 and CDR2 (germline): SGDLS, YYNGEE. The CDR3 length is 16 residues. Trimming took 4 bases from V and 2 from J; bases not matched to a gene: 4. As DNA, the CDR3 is TGTGCCAGCAGCCCCCGACTAGCGGGAGCCTACAATGAGCAGTTCTTC. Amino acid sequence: CASSPRLAGAYNEQFF.

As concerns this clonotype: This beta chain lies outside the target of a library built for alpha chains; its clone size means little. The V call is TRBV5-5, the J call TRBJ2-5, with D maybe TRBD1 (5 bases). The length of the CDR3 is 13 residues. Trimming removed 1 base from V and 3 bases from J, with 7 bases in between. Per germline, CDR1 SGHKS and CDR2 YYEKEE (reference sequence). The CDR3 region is CASSLPGKETQYF. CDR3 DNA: TGTGCCAGCAGCTTGCCAGGGAAAGAGACCCAGTACTTC.